The T cell receptor beta chain described here comes from a study of cytomegalovirus exposure and HLA in healthy donors. Turning to the study itself: Out of 398 genotyped donors, about 80% belonged to the Caucasian-associated ancestry cluster.

Points on this clone: Its antigen is unidentified. The same CDR3 arises from other DNA sequences in this sample as well.

CDR3 length: 15 residues. CDR1 SGDLS and CDR2 YYNGEE come from the germline V gene. The junction had 5 bases not matched to a gene; V was cut back by 0 bases and J by 2 bases. Overall study findings and caveats: Indistinguishable V segments such as TRBV6-2 and TRBV6-3 were excluded. According to an earlier analysis, most TCR beta V segments yielded productive rearrangements about 87% or about 30% of the time. TCR beta sequences numbering around 15,000 were associated with HLA alleles at 0.05 false discovery rate in a later analysis.

The PCR employed 60 Vbeta primers together with 13 Jbeta primers. Only in-frame clones appear in the TCRdb table, and some are missing; sequencing was by immunoSEQ multiplex PCR. Of 65,000 to 100,000 clones in the sample, 70% to 80% were seen once. The rearrangement joins TRBV9 to TRBJ2-7, with TRBD1 matching 7 bases. The specimen was PBMCs. The receptor comes from a middle-aged woman in good health and CMV-seropositive. This CDR3 reads CASSVGQGGTYEQYF. As DNA, the CDR3 is TGTGCCAGCAGCGTAGGACAGGGTGGGACCTACGAGCAGTACTTC.